The text below deals with one TCR beta chain. The antigen is not known. The data were taken from a study of T cell responses to AZD1222 COVID-19 vaccine. The study's findings and limits: Increased Spike-specific TCR breadth and depth were observed after two AZD1222 doses. It should be noted that donors were predominantly white British and more often female, and clonal diversity was possibly underestimated. Across the whole spike, CD4 TCRs peaked at regions 160-218 and 743-854. Regions left unmutated in variants are reportedly the target of nearly half of spike-specific TCRs.

Profiled with immunoSEQ multiplex PCR; TCRdb holds only in-frame clones, not every one. There are approximately 160,000 clones in the sample; about 91% occur only once, and around 3.4% lies in the top ten. Trimming took 6 bases from V and 4 from J, leaving 6 bases between them. The CDR3 loop spans 11 amino acids. Germline V lookup: CDR1 MNHNY, CDR2 SVGAGI (reference sequence). This TCR was sampled from an adult in good health. This rearrangement joins TRBV6-6 to TRBJ1-2; the D is unclear. Sequenced material: peripheral blood, taken on day 0 of MenACWY control vaccination. Here the CDR3 reads CASSFFYGYTF. The CDR3 DNA follows: TGTGCCAGCAGCTTCTTCTATGGCTACACCTTC.